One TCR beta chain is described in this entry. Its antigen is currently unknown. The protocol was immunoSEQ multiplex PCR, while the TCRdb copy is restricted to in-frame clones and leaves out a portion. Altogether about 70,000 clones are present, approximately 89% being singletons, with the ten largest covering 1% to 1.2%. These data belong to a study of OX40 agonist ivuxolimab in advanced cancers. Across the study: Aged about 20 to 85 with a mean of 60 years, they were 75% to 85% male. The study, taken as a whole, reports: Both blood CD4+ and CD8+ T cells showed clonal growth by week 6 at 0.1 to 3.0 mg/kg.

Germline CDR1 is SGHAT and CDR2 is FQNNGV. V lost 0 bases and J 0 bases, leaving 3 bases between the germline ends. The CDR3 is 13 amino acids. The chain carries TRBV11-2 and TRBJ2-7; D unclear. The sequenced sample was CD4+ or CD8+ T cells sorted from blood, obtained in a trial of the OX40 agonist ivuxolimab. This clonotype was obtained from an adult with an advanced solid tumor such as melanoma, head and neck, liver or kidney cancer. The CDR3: CASSLDHSYEQYF. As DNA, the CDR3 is TGTGCCAGCAGCTTAGACCACTCCTACGAGCAGTACTTC.